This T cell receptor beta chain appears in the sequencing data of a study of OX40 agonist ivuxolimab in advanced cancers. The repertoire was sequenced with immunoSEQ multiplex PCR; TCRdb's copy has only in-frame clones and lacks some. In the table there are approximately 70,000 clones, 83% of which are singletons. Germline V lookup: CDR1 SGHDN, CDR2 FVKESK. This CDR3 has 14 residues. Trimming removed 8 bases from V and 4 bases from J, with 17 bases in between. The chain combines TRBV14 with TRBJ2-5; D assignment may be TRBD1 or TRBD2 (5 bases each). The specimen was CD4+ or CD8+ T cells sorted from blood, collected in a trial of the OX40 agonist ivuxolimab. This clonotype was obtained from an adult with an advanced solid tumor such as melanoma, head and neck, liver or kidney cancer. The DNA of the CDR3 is TGTGCCAGCTCCAGACCGGGGCTAGCAGAGACCCAGTACTTC. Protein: CASSRPGLAETQYF.